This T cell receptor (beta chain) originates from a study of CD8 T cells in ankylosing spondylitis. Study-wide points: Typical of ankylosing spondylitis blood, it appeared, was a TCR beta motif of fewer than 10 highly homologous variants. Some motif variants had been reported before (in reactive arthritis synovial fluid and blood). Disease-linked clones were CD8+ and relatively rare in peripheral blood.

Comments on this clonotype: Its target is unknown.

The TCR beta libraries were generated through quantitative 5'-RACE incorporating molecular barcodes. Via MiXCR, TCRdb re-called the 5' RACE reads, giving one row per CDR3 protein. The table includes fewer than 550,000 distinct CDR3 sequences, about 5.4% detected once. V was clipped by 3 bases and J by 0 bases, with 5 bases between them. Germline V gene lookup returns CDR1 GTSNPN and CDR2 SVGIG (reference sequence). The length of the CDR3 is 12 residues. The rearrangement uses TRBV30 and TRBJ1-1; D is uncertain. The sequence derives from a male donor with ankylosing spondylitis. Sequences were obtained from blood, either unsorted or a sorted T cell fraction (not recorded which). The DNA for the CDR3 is TGTGCCTGGAGCAAGGTGAACACTGAAGCTTTCTTT. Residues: CAWSKVNTEAFF.